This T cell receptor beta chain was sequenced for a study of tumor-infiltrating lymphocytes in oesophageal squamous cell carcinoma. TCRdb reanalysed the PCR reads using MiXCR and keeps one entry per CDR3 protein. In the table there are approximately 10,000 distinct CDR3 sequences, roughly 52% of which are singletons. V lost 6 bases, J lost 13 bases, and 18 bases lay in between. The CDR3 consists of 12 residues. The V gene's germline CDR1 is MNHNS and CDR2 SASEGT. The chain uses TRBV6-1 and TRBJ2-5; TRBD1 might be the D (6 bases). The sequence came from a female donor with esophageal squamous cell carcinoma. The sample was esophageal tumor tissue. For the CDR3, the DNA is TGTGCCAGCAGAACAGGGACCGGGGAGCTGTACTTC. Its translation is CASRTGTGELYF.